These T cell receptor beta chains were read from a single sample in a study of long-term antiretroviral therapy in people with HIV. Profiling relied on immunoSEQ multiplex PCR, and the TCRdb table lists in-frame clones only, not all of them. The sample comprises about 20,000 clones, about 89% of which are singletons, and roughly 3.5% rests with the top ten. The sample consisted of unsorted PBMCs, taken 2.5 to 2.7 years after starting antiretroviral therapy. All receptors come from a woman in her forties or fifties with HIV. The CDR3 runs from the conserved cysteine through the conserved F or W. The order of the fields is J gene, V gene, CDR3 protein.

TRBJ2-7 TRBV27 CASGRLPGQNEQYF
TRBJ1-2 TRBV18 CASSPTGTGGGYGYTF
TRBJ1-1 TRBV4-1 CASSQVTQGRGNTEAFF
TRBJ2-5 TRBV11-2 CASGGGEVGQETQYF
TRBJ2-1 TRBV4-3 CASSQDWSGIYNEQFF
TRBJ1-1 TRBV5-4 CAWGPQLGTEAFF
TRBJ2-7 TRBV7-9 CASSAGNYEQYF
TRBJ2-7 TRBV10-2 CASSESGPSGRAWEQYF
TRBJ2-1 TRBV9 CASSVTLARSSYNEQFF
TRBJ2-1 TRBV11-3 CASSASAYNEQFF
TRBJ1-4 TRBV28 CASSLFKVGGEKLFF
TRBJ2-7 TRBV9 CASSPSHKTAPYEQYF
TRBJ1-1 TRBV6-5 CASSYDLGNTEAFF
TRBJ2-7 TRBV21-1 CASSKGDGTGLPPLGEQYF
TRBJ2-3 TRBV6-6 CASSYSSGYTDTQYF
TRBJ1-2 TRBV7-9 CASSLAGGYGYTF
TRBJ1-2 TRBV20-1 CSASSQGGYTF
TRBJ1-2 TRBV7-2 CASSLTTDYGYTF
TRBJ2-7 TRBV28 CASSRRDRLSDWGWYF
TRBJ1-5 TRBV5-1 CASSLGDSGVQPQHF
TRBJ2-2 TRBV19 CASSIVGTGELFF
TRBJ2-7 TRBV7-9 CASSLSGTTNEQYF
TRBJ2-3 TRBV7-3 CASSFREGDTQYF
TRBJ2-2 TRBV4-3 CASSQLGAGELFF
TRBJ2-7 TRBV7-2 CASSLELDMGGREQYF
TRBJ2-3 TRBV7-9 CASSFAGGPDTQYF
TRBJ2-1 TRBV4-3 CASSPWTGEVDEQFF
TRBJ1-5 TRBV6-5 CASPTVHSNQPQHF
TRBJ1-2 TRBV4-2 CASSPGTGYFNGYTF
TRBJ2-2 TRBV7-2 CASTAYGGVGGELFF
TRBJ2-7 TRBV5-1 CASSLGRTSGASYEQYF
TRBJ2-5 TRBV28 CASSLDRVGTETQYF
TRBJ2-3 TRBV11-1 CASSSTGDHTDTQYF